The entry below describes one T cell receptor beta chain. Its antigen is unknown. This record belongs to a study of cytomegalovirus exposure and HLA in healthy donors. Study context: The roughly 100 million unique TCR beta sequences, from about 190 million T cells, were found by an earlier analysis.

The PCR contained 60 Vbeta and 13 Jbeta primers. Sequencing used immunoSEQ multiplex PCR; TCRdb keeps in-frame clones, though not all of them. The sample lists 100,000 to 150,000 clones; around four fifths were seen once. The germline gives CDR1 MNHEY, CDR2 SMNVEV (reference sequence). V dropped 6 bases and J dropped 2 bases, with 7 bases sitting between them. This CDR3 has 12 amino acids. Study-wide results and limits: Researchers left out some V segments, among them TRBV6-2 and TRBV6-3, as indistinguishable. In a later analysis, V- and J-gene trimming of beta chains associated with a DCLRE1C missense variant, replicated independently. Most TCR sequences were uncommon, yet certain public TCRs appeared in many donors.

The chain has TRBV27 and TRBJ1-2; D ambiguous. The sample taken for sequencing was PBMCs. The sequence was collected from a man under 40 in good health and CMV-seropositive. CDR3 sequence: CASSNSNYGYTF. CDR3 sequence (DNA): TGTGCCAGCAGCAACAGCAACTATGGCTACACCTTC.